This TCR beta chain was retrieved from a study of OX40 agonist ivuxolimab in advanced cancers. Context from the whole study: The costimulatory receptor OX40 (CD134) was targeted by ivuxolimab, a fully human IgG2 agonistic monoclonal antibody. Intravenous ivuxolimab was administered to patients every 2 weeks at six dose levels: 0.01, 0.1, 0.3, 1.5, 3 and 10 mg/kg. Of the approximately 50 dose-escalation patients, hepatocellular carcinoma was present in 19, melanoma in approximately 15, renal cell carcinoma in 9 and head and neck cancer in 9. In the dose-escalation cohort, approximately 82% of patients were male, and the mean age was roughly 60 years, with a range of about 23 to 85. Patients were allowed to have had prior anti-PD-1, anti-PD-L1 or anti-CTLA-4 therapy, and around 37% of the dose-escalation patients had previously received checkpoint inhibitors. Three dose-escalation patients achieved partial responses, one with hepatocellular carcinoma and two with cutaneous melanoma. Peripheral TCRbeta sequencing aimed to test whether ivuxolimab altered TCR sequence diversity and caused clonal T-cell expansion. The paper covers the monotherapy dose-escalation part of the phase I ivuxolimab trial, which included N = 52 patients. Beyond this particular receptor, the publication reports: After ivuxolimab, expanded clones were on average more numerous among CD8+ T cells than among CD4+ T cells. Antigen specificity was not determined for the clonally expanded peripheral T cells. At doses from 0.1 to 3.0 mg/kg, clonal expansion was seen in both CD4+ and CD8+ blood T cells between baseline and week 6. In partial responders in the 0.1-3.0 mg/kg groups, normalized peripheral clonal expansion was found to be among the lowest, especially among CD8+ T cells. Low levels of normalized T-cell clonal expansion were also seen in some patients who did not respond.

To note about this clone: What antigen it recognizes has not been identified. Base qualities are not provided; no much larger clone lies one nucleotide away.

Patients with a history of autoimmune disease or receiving systemic immunosuppression were excluded from the trial. Peripheral blood for TCR sequencing was collected from all dose cohorts at baseline, on cycle 4 day 1, and on cycle 7 day 1. The samples were drawn from a first-in-human, open-label, multicenter phase I dose-escalation trial of ivuxolimab. The trial enrolled adults with locally advanced or metastatic head and neck squamous cell, hepatocellular, melanoma or renal cell carcinoma. Before TCR sequencing, CD4+ and CD8+ T cells were separately sorted from peripheral blood. Genomic DNA was extracted from sorted cells for sequencing of the TCRbeta CDR3 region. The immunoSEQ Assay was used for sequencing of TCRbeta CDR3 regions. Imported from immuneACCESS, the table was reduced by TCRdb to in-frame sequences with V and J called. These copies leave out some clones; in studies compared against another copy, an unresolved V gene accounts for under half, and the cause of the remainder is not known. The sample records 70,000 to 95,000 clones, 92% of which are singletons. The ten largest clones add up to roughly 0.5% of the sample.

Source: CD4+ or CD8+ T cells sorted from blood, taken in a trial of the OX40 agonist ivuxolimab. This receptor was taken from an adult with an advanced solid tumor such as melanoma, head and neck, liver or kidney cancer.

The DNA is as follows: TGTGCTAGTGGTTATGGGGGGCGCGGGAGCAATCAGCCCCAGCATTTT. The translation is CASGYGGRGSNQPQHF. Recombination linked TRBV12-5 to TRBJ1-5; a weak D assignment points to TRBD1 (6 bases agree). There are 16 amino acids in the CDR3, from cysteine to phenylalanine inclusive. CDR3 DNA is the only sequence kept; it has 48 bases, read in frame from the first base. V is clipped by 4 bases and J by 1 base, and the sequence between their germline boundaries is 14 bases long. The CDR1 and CDR2 encoded by the germline V gene are LGHNT and FRNRAP.